The entry that follows covers one T cell receptor beta chain sequence. V lost 4 bases to trimming and J lost 5 bases, with 9 bases between them. CDR3 length: 12 residues. CDR1 is SQVTM and CDR2 is ANQGSEA in the germline V gene. This record belongs to a study of neoadjuvant anti-PD-1 for oral cavity cancer. Blood libraries mostly used about 0.5 ug genomic DNA, six replicates each. TCRdb keeps only in-frame clones here, not all; method: immunoSEQ multiplex PCR. The sample lists about 16,000 clones; 50% to 70% were seen once. The patients had HPV-negative, locally advanced oral cavity squamous cell carcinoma.

The sequence was collected from a person aged 35-79 years with oral cavity squamous cell carcinoma. This sequence joins TRBV29-1 and TRBJ1-5; no definite D call. The sequencing used PBMCs, collected before nivolumab (anti-PD-1) treatment. CDR3 DNA sequence: TGCAGCGTTGGGGCCCCTGATCAGCCCCAGCATTTT. This gives the protein CSVGAPDQPQHF. Full variable domain (rest looked up from reference TRBV29-1 and TRBJ1-5): SAVISQKPSRDICQRGTSLTIQCQVDSQVTMMFWYRQQPGQSLTLIATANQGSEATYESGFVIDKFPISRPNLTFSTLTVSNMSPEDSSIYLCSVGAPDQPQHFGDGTRLSIL.